This TCR beta chain is drawn from a study of T cells in localized non-small cell lung cancer (dated by TCRdb to 2018 to 2020). About the full investigation: T cell repertoires of hundreds of early-stage NSCLC patients were analyzed, with tumors being compared against uninvolved tumor-adjacent lungs. The cohort was made up of around 250 treatment-naive NSCLC patients whose localized lung tumors had been resected. A mean age of around 69 years was recorded for the NSCLC patients, of whom approximately 130 were male and about a hundred were female.

What the work shows at the level of the full study, not this receptor alone: Uninvolved tumor-adjacent lung showed the highest T cell clonality, higher than tumor, which suggests more focused antigenic responses in the uninvolved tumor-adjacent lung. Because multi-region tumor sequencing was not performed, intratumor heterogeneity could not be ruled out. Because of the exploratory design, TCR variables were selected using unadjusted p-values without false-discovery rate correction. Higher T cell density in blood was associated with longer overall survival, whereas higher clonality in adjacent lung was associated with shorter survival. Of the top 100 tumor clones, a median of roughly 57 were detected in paired uninvolved adjacent lung; under 35 were also among that lung's top 100.

Note on this clone: Its antigen is not yet known. No base quality information exists; no much larger clone differs at one position.

Taken from cysteine to phenylalanine, the CDR3 has 15 residues. Only the CDR3 DNA stays, 45 bases, in frame from base 1. In the germline V gene, CDR1 corresponds to SGHTS and CDR2 to YDEGEE. V lost 4 bases and J lost 11 bases; the stretch between them is 21 bases long. At diagnosis, peripheral blood, uninvolved tumor-adjacent lung and tumor were collected and were preserved as a mix of fresh-frozen and FFPE material. Blood samples were analyzed as peripheral blood mononuclear cells for TCR repertoire profiling. TCR beta CDR3 regions were sequenced from DNA using the immunoSEQ Assay. The source study handled its data this way. To compute T cell density, TCR beta template counts were normalized to usable DNA, which was estimated by amplifying housekeeping genes. Using the preseqR package, richness was estimated by extrapolating to 120,000 templates for tissue samples and 400,000 templates for PBMC samples. Clonality was taken to be one minus Pielou's evenness. Tissue-enriched TCRs were identified through differential abundance testing performed on productive amino-acid clonotypes, with a minimum total count of 5 and an alpha of 0.1. The Jaccard Index and the Morisita Overlap Index were used to measure repertoire overlap between compartments. GLIPH grouped TCR beta CDR3s together with public tetramer-defined viral CDR3s, and a viral motif had to include at least three viral sequences and show V-gene enrichment. TCRdb carries this immuneACCESS record with in-frame sequences only. Its versions omit some clonotypes, under half of them owing to an unresolved V gene in the studies checked, with the rest unexplained. V, J and clone size reflect that table, while D and trimming were determined from the DNA. This sample lists 90,000 or so clones; roughly 87% were detected once. Roughly 15% of the sample comes from the top ten.

The input for sequencing was peripheral blood, taken before any cancer treatment. The rearranged chain carries TRBV5-8 and TRBJ1-4, with the D gene uncertain. The TCR was taken from a man aged 35 to 69 with stage I squamous cell lung carcinoma. The CDR3 sequence is CASSGSWVSGYKLFF. The nucleotide sequence is given as TGTGCCAGCAGCGGGTCGTGGGTCTCGGGGTACAAACTGTTTTTT.